This T cell receptor (beta chain) came from a study of cytomegalovirus exposure and HLA in healthy donors. Findings of the study overall: The CMV antigen specificity of a few CMV-associated chains was confirmed through in vitro analysis.

Assay used: immunoSEQ multiplex PCR; TCRdb lists only in-frame clones, some missing. The repertoire includes 250,000 to 300,000 clones, approximately 86% of them detected once, and around 1% sits in the top ten. The junction had 6 bases not matched to a gene; V was cut back by 3 bases and J by 4 bases. The CDR3 is 15 residues long. The germline gives CDR1 LNHDA, CDR2 SQIVND (reference sequence). With regard to this clone: The antigen is undetermined.

The sequence came from a woman aged 18-30 years in good health and CMV-seronegative. The chain carries TRBV19 and TRBJ2-1, with 7 bases matching TRBD2. The sequenced material came from PBMCs. CDR3 residues: CASSINAGEYNEQFF. CDR3 DNA sequence: TGTGCCAGTAGTATTAACGCGGGAGAGTACAATGAGCAGTTCTTC.